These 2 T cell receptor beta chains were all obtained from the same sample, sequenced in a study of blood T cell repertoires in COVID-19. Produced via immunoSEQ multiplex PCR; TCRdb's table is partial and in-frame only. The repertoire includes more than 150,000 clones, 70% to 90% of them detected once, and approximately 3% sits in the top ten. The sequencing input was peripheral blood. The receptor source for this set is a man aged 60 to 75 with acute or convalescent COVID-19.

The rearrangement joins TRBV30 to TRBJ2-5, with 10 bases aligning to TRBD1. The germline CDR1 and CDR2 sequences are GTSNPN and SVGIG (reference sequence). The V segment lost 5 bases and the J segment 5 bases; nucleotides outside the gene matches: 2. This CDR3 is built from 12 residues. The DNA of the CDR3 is TGTGCCTGGGACAGGGGGCAGGAGACCCAGTACTTC. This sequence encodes CAWDRGQETQYF.

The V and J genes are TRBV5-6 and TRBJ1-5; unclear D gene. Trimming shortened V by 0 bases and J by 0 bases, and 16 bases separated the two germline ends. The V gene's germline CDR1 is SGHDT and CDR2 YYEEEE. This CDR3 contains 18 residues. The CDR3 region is CASSLVNQILNSNQPQHF. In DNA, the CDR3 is TGTGCCAGCAGCTTGGTTAATCAGATTCTTAATAGCAATCAGCCCCAGCATTTT.